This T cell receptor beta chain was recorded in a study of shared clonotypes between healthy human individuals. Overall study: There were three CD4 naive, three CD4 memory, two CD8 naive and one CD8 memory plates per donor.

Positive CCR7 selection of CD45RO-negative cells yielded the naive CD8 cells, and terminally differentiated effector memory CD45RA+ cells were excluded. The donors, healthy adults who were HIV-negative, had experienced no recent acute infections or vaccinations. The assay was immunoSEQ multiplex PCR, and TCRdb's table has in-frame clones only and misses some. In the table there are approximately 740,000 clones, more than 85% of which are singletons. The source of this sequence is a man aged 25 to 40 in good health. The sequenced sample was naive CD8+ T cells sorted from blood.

Here the CDR3 DNA reads TGTGCCAGCAGAGAGGACGCATCGTGGGGCACAGATACGCAGTATTTT. It yields the protein CASREDASWGTDTQYF. The chain recombines TRBV28 with TRBJ2-3; D remains unclear. V was cut by 6 bases and J by 1 base, with 17 bases left in between. The CDR3 consists of 16 residues. From germline, CDR1 is MDHEN and CDR2 SYDVKM. The full variable domain, rest sourced from reference TRBV28 and TRBJ2-3, is DVKVTQSSRYLVKRTGEKVFLECVQDMDHENMFWYRQDPGLGLRLIYFSYDVKMKEKGDIPEGYSVSREKKERFSLILESASTNQTSMYLCASREDASWGTDTQYFGPGTRLTVL.